Below are 14 T cell receptor beta chains sequenced from a single sample in a study of T-cell memory formation after mild COVID-19. TCRdb re-called the 5' RACE reads with MiXCR, one entry per CDR3 protein. The data hold hundreds of thousands of distinct CDR3 sequences, with approximately 21% observed a single time. Material for sequencing was PBMCs or a T cell subset sorted from them (not recorded which). The receptors were gathered from an adult woman who had mild COVID-19 (a few samples of this study predate the infection). Cell type and time point are not known.

The chain employs TRBV14 and TRBJ1-2, with a possible D match to TRBD1 (6 bases). V lost 4 bases, J lost 5 bases, and 8 bases lay in between. Germline V gene lookup returns CDR1 SGHDN and CDR2 FVKESK. This CDR3 is built from 12 residues. CDR3 residues: CASSPGQYGYTF. The CDR3 DNA reads as TGTGCCAGCAGCCCTGGACAGTATGGCTACACCTTC. Full variable domain (rest looked up from reference TRBV14 and TRBJ1-2): EAGVTQFPSHSVIEKGQTVTLRCDPISGHDNLYWYRRVMGKEIKFLLHFVKESKQDESGMPNNRFLAERTGGTYSTLKVQPAELEDSGVYFCASSPGQYGYTFGSGTRLTVV.

This clonotype has more than one count but fewer than ten. This rearrangement joins TRBV7-9 to TRBJ2-3; 8 positions match TRBD2. Trimming removed 6 bases from V and 3 bases from J; junction bases left unmatched: 11. CDR1 and CDR2 (germline): SEHNR, FQNEAQ (reference sequence). The CDR3 has 16 amino acids. CDR3 coding DNA: TGTGCCAGCAGACCCTTGGTAGCGGGAAGTACAGATACGCAGTATTTT. Amino acids: CASRPLVAGSTDTQYF.

The chain couples TRBV5-1 to TRBJ2-4, with no clear D. With 0 bases removed from V and 0 bases from J, the gap between germline ends came to 7 bases. Germline CDR1 SGHRS, CDR2 YFSETQ. The CDR3 contains 15 residues. The CDR3 region is CASSLAVPAKNIQYF. For the CDR3, the DNA is TGCGCCAGCAGCTTGGCCGTGCCAGCCAAAAACATTCAGTACTTC.

Written as DNA, the CDR3 is TGTGCCATCAGTGGGGTTAGCAATCAGCCCCAGCATTTT. Translated, it gives CAISGVSNQPQHF. The V gene is TRBV10-3, the J gene TRBJ1-5; D is unresolved. The CDR3 is 13 residues long. The ends were cut back, 4 bases at V and 0 bases at J, with 4 bases in the middle. Germline V CDR1 and CDR2: ENHRY, SYGVKD.

V is TRBV6-6 and J is TRBJ1-2; no clear D. Germline values: CDR1 MNHNY, CDR2 SVGAGI (reference sequence). V lost 9 bases and J 5 bases, leaving 19 bases between the germline ends. The CDR3 extends over 14 amino acids. CDR3 bases: TGTGCCAGTGAACTCGGGGAAGGCAGTTATGGCTACACCTTC. Encoded protein: CASELGEGSYGYTF.

The sample holds a few counts of this clonotype. The chain recombines TRBV12-3 or TRBV12-4 with TRBJ2-5; no definite D call. The CDR3 extends over 14 amino acids. V was shortened by 2 bases and J by 2 bases, with 9 bases between the two germline ends. DNA of the CDR3: TGTGCCAGCAGTTTAACGGTGGTTCAAGAGACCCAGTACTTC. The encoded protein is CASSLTVVQETQYF.

This clonotype was counted between two and nine times. The J gene is TRBJ2-1, the V gene TRBV6-2 or TRBV6-3; D possibly corresponds to TRBD1 (6 bases). V lost 5 bases to trimming and J lost 10 bases, with 15 bases between them. CDR3 length: 13 residues. CDR1 and CDR2 (germline): MNHEY, SVGEGT. CDR3 DNA: TGTGCCAGCAGTCCCGTACAGGGCTGGGAGCAGTTCTTC. Translation: CASSPVQGWEQFF.

This clonotype was observed a few times. The chain joins TRBV28 to TRBJ2-7; tentative D call: TRBD2 (6 bases). Germline loops: CDR1 MDHEN, CDR2 SYDVKM. This CDR3 contains 15 residues. V lost 5 bases and J lost 0, with 14 bases in between. The CDR3, as DNA: TGTGCCAGCAGTGGAGGGGAGCTCCTCTCCTACGAGCAGTACTTC. Translated: CASSGGELLSYEQYF.

V is TRBV7-2 and J is TRBJ1-5, with 8 bases aligning to TRBD1. J gave up 2 bases and V 4 bases, and 4 bases lay outside the gene matches. Germline V gene data show CDR1 as SGHTA and CDR2 as FQGNSA. The CDR3 totals 15 residues. In DNA, the CDR3 is TGTGCCAGCAGCTCAGACAGGGGCCGCAATCAGCCCCAGCATTTT. Its translation: CASSSDRGRNQPQHF.

This rearrangement joins TRBV7-9 to TRBJ1-2, with 8 bases matching TRBD1. The J segment lost 7 bases and the V segment lost 2 bases, leaving 6 bases of the junction unmatched. The CDR3 contains 14 residues. Germline V lookup: CDR1 SEHNR, CDR2 FQNEAQ (reference sequence). The CDR3 region has the DNA TGTGCCAGCAGCTTACAGGGGGCAGGGTTTGGCTACACCTTC. Translated, it gives CASSLQGAGFGYTF.

This clonotype has more than one count but fewer than ten. The V call is TRBV7-9, the J call TRBJ2-1; 7 nucleotides agree with TRBD2. The CDR3 runs to 14 residues. After removal of 1 base from V and 9 bases from J, the junction contained 6 bases not matched to a gene. Germline CDR1 reads SEHNR; CDR2 reads FQNEAQ (reference sequence). In DNA, the CDR3 is TGTGCCAGCAGCTTAGGTGGGACTATAGGTGAGCAGTTCTTC. Protein product: CASSLGGTIGEQFF.

The chain links TRBV24-1 to TRBJ2-2; weak D call: TRBD2 (6 bases). Germline V gene data show CDR1 as KGHDR and CDR2 as SFDVKD. This CDR3 spans 15 amino acids. V lost 2 bases to trimming and J lost 8 bases, with 14 bases between them. CDR3 amino acids: CATSDSRLLAGELFF. The CDR3 DNA reads TGTGCCACCAGTGATTCCCGGCTGCTAGCGGGGGAGCTGTTTTTT.

A few counts support this clonotype. The chain joins TRBV7-9 to TRBJ1-6; the D is unclear. The germline CDR1 and CDR2 sequences are SEHNR and FQNEAQ (reference sequence). V was clipped by 1 base and J by 5 bases, with 6 bases between them. The CDR3 spans 14 residues. DNA for the CDR3: TGTGCCAGCAGCTTAGTATCAGATAATTCACCCCTCCACTTT. This codes for CASSLVSDNSPLHF.

The CDR3 here is CSVNFPTGEQYF. In DNA, the CDR3 is TGCAGCGTTAATTTCCCGACCGGGGAGCAGTACTTC. The chain has TRBV29-1 and TRBJ2-7, with no clear D. The germline gives CDR1 SQVTM, CDR2 ANQGSEA. CDR3 length equals 12 residues. The ends were cut back, 5 bases at V and 7 bases at J, with 15 bases in the middle.